This section outlines one TCR beta chain sequence together with its context. The antigen this receptor binds is unknown. Base qualities are missing; no much larger clone stands one base away. The data originate from a study of shared clonotypes between healthy human individuals (dated by TCRdb to between 2020 and 2021). Study-level background: The cohort included three men and a couple of women between 18 and 49 years of age. To increase sequencing depth and limit assay-specific biases, TCR repertoire library preparation and sequencing were carried out by different laboratories using diverse techniques. To estimate repertoire size and how much clonotypes are shared between individuals, the study performed deep sequencing of blood TCR repertoires from five healthy adults. Per donor, leukapheresis produced somewhere between about 0.8 and 9 billion PBMCs. For each donor, CD4 naive and CD4 memory were each run on three plates, CD8 naive on two plates, and CD8 memory on one plate. Results and caveats for the whole study, not just this receptor: Sampling was limited to blood, and TCR repertoires in tissue likely differ from TCR repertoires in blood. Sharing across several donors was observed for approximately 5% of naive CD4, 3.5% of naive CD8, 2% to 2.5% of memory CD4, and about 0.38% of memory CD8 clonotypes. Estimated clonotype richness was generally larger for naive than for memory subsets. Because the study included only a small number of donors, the genetic and exposure-history diversity represented was limited. Pairwise subsampling led to the expectation that sequencing depth would affect the degree of clonotype sharing among donors. Clonotypes shared by all four sorted-subset donors showed higher generation probabilities than non-shared clonotypes. Rarefaction of sorted-subset datasets indicated incomplete sequencing despite the large sequencing depth.

CD8 naive samples were obtained by positive selection for CCR7 among CD45RO-negative cells, yielding a CD45RA+CCR7+ population from which TemRA cells were excluded. Donors were healthy HIV-negative adults with no recently reported acute infections or vaccinations. Only Caucasian adults living in Nashville, Tennessee, USA were represented among the donors. Blood was collected by leukapheresis, and PBMCs were isolated by Ficoll-Histopaque density gradient centrifugation and then cryopreserved in liquid nitrogen vapor phase. Analytical flow cytometry was used to check the purity and quantity of each magnetically sorted T cell population. Each sorted fraction had its genomic DNA isolated and then quantified by UV absorbance on a Nanodrop 2000c. Using the deep immunoSEQ assay, multiplex PCR amplified TCR CDR3 regions from genomic DNA. Extracted genomic DNA from each cell subset was spread evenly across all wells of several immunoSEQ 96-well plates, with each plate serving as a replicate. Each replicate PCR for sorted subsets received approximately 200 ng genomic DNA, equal to 28,000 or so T cell genomes. Purified libraries were measured with a Qubit 3.0 fluorometer, size-checked on a Bioanalyzer 2100, and measured again with the KAPA Library Quantification kit. Every immunoSEQ 96-well plate was sequenced on a dedicated single-read 150-cycle Illumina NextSeq 550 flow cell. As for how the authors treated the data: Because the immunoSEQ output included only junctional sequences and no quality scores, the filtering could not be the same as the filtering used for full-length reads. To assign V/J genes and CDR3, sequences were annotated against IMGT germline references using PyIR, a Python wrapper for IgBLAST v1.9. Reads were filtered out if the reads had weak V/J assignments (E-value above 1e-6), no CDR3, stop codons, out-of-frame junctions, or ambiguous translated residues. V3J clonotypes were defined as sequences sharing the same inferred V gene, J gene, and CDR3 amino acid sequence. Percentage overlap between repertoires was computed as shared unique clonotypes divided by the size of the smaller repertoire. Three approaches were used to assess repertoire richness: RTK rarefaction, the Chao1 estimator, and Recon v2.1 estimates of unobserved clonotypes. Generation probabilities for all TCRbeta clonotypes obtained by the gDNA method from four donors were computed using OLGA. The table comes from immuneACCESS by way of TCRdb, which keeps in-frame sequences with V and J called. Part of the clones is missing from these tables; in studies checked, under half for an unresolved V gene and the rest for unknown reasons. V, J and clone size are those of that table, while D and trimming were read from the DNA. In all, the sample holds roughly 2.1 million clones, and about 93% of those were seen once. The leading ten clones occupy 1.7% of the sample.

A distance of 13 bases separates the germline ends of V and J, which lose 5 bases and 6 bases respectively. Spanning cysteine to phenylalanine, the CDR3 consists of 14 amino acids. Only the CDR3 portion is preserved as DNA: 42 bases, with reading frame beginning at the first base. CDR1 and CDR2, looked up from the germline V gene (reference sequence), are SEHNR and FQNEAQ. The sample taken for sequencing was naive CD8+ T cells from PBMCs. Read against the paper, the sample's cell subset or site label means: CD45RA+CCR7+. This receptor was taken from a man younger than 35 in good health. Some clones in this sample may be carry-over from other donors' samples. Here the chain combines TRBV7-9 and TRBJ2-2; too little of a D gene remains to name it. Read as DNA, the sequence is TGTGCCAGCAGCACCCGGATCCGGCCCGGGGAGCTGTTTTTT. It specifies CASSTRIRPGELFF. With the portions outside the CDR3 filled from the reference TRBV7-9 and TRBJ2-2 genes, the complete variable region becomes DTGVSQNPRHKITKRGQNVTFRCDPISEHNRLYWYRQTLGQGPEFLTYFQNEAQLEKSRLLSDRFSAERPKGSFSTLEIQRTEQGDSAMYLCASSTRIRPGELFFGEGSRLTVL.